These T cell receptor beta chains were read from a single sample in a study of PD-1 blockade in mismatch repair-deficient tumors. Using immunoSEQ multiplex PCR, the repertoire was profiled, and TCRdb retains in-frame clones only, with some absent. The profile shows roughly 130,000 clones, approximately 91% of them singletons. The source material was peripheral blood, sampled approximately 70 weeks after starting pembrolizumab. The receptors derive from an adult with mismatch repair-deficient cancer. CDR3s include the opening cysteine and the closing phenylalanine or tryptophan. D genes are given only for firm matches. Clone size appears in some rows only: once, few, many, or a class for an expanded clone.

CDR3aa	CDR3nt	v_gene	j_gene	d_gene	abundance
CASSLDGLSYEQYF	TGTGCCAGTAGTTTGGACGGACTCTCCTACGAGCAGTACTTC	TRBV19	TRBJ2-7	NA	NA
CASSVEWGYYNEQFF	TGTGCCAGCAGCGTGGAATGGGGTTACTACAATGAGCAGTTCTTC	TRBV11-2	TRBJ2-1	NA	NA
CASSQDYVVAQPQHF	TGCGCCAGCAGCCAGGATTACGTGGTAGCACAGCCCCAGCATTTT	TRBV4-3	TRBJ1-5	NA	NA
CASSLWGSNQPQHF	TGTGCCAGCAGCTTGTGGGGGAGCAATCAGCCCCAGCATTTT	TRBV5-6	TRBJ1-5	NA	NA
CASSEEPAGTRETQYF	TGTGCCAGCAGTGAAGAACCAGCGGGGACGCGAGAGACCCAGTACTTC	TRBV2	TRBJ2-5	TRBD2	NA
CASSATGSYNEQFF	TGTGCCAGCAGCGCGACAGGCTCCTACAATGAGCAGTTCTTC	TRBV11-3	TRBJ2-1	NA	NA
CASSLVSGDNEQFF	TGTGCCAGCAGCTTGGTATCCGGGGACAATGAGCAGTTCTTC	TRBV5-4	TRBJ2-1	NA	NA
CASSLTDSGIREQYF	TGCGCCAGCAGCTTGACAGATAGCGGGATTCGGGAGCAGTACTTC	TRBV5-1	TRBJ2-7	TRBD2	NA
CAWSRSNQPQHF	TGTGCCTGGAGTAGGAGCAATCAGCCCCAGCATTTT	TRBV30	TRBJ1-5	NA	NA
CSVEDRGLWAGGEQFF	TGCAGCGTTGAAGATCGGGGACTCTGGGCAGGAGGTGAGCAGTTCTTC	TRBV29-1	TRBJ2-1	NA	NA
CASSSPFGTSGEHEETQYF	TGTGCCAGCAGCTCTCCCTTCGGGACTAGCGGAGAGCACGAAGAGACCCAGTACTTC	TRBV7-2	TRBJ2-5	TRBD2	NA
CASGWDRASYEQYF	TGTGCTAGTGGCTGGGACAGGGCTTCCTACGAGCAGTACTTC	TRBV12-5	TRBJ2-7	TRBD1	NA
CASSFVLAGAKDTQYF	TGTGCCAGCAGTTTCGTTCTAGCGGGAGCAAAAGATACGCAGTATTTT	TRBV6-5	TRBJ2-3	TRBD2	NA
CASSARTRDTQYF	TGTGCCAGCAGCGCCCGAACCCGGGATACGCAGTATTTT	TRBV5-8	TRBJ2-3	NA	NA
CASSPGLAGNEQFF	TGTGCCAGCAGCCCGGGACTAGCTGGCAATGAGCAGTTCTTC	TRBV5-6	TRBJ2-1	TRBD2	NA
CASSFGNRSGANVLTF	TGTGCCAGCAGTTTTGGGAACCGCTCTGGGGCCAACGTCCTGACTTTC	TRBV28	TRBJ2-6	NA	NA
CASSTSGMVNEQYF	TGTGCCAGCAGCACTAGCGGGATGGTCAACGAGCAGTACTTC	TRBV2	TRBJ2-7	TRBD2	NA
CASSLMTPNVGDTDTQYF	TGTGCCAGCAGCTTAATGACCCCTAATGTCGGGGACACAGATACGCAGTATTTT	TRBV11-2	TRBJ2-3	NA	NA
CASSWTGDTGELFF	TGCGCCAGCAGCTGGACAGGGGACACCGGGGAGCTGTTTTTT	TRBV5-1	TRBJ2-2	TRBD1	NA
CASSSGQPEAFF	TGTGCCAGCAGCTCCGGACAGCCTGAAGCTTTCTTT	TRBV11-2	TRBJ1-1	NA	NA
CASSHDTEGYGYTF	TGTGCCAGCAGCCACGATACGGAGGGGTATGGCTACACCTTC	TRBV16	TRBJ1-2	NA	once